This TCR beta chain stems from a study of shared clonotypes between healthy human individuals. Findings of the study overall: The four-donor shared clonotypes exceeded non-shared clonotypes in generation probability, with non-shared ones scoring lower. The authors sampled blood alone, and tissue repertoires likely differ.

Concerning this clone itself: Its antigen is not known.

This table comes from immunoSEQ multiplex PCR, and its TCRdb copy is limited to in-frame clones, with some not included. The data contain 2 million to 3 million clones, approximately 93% of them singletons. Between the trimmed V and J ends, which lost 1 base and 1 base, there was a span of 14 bases. The CDR3 extends over 16 amino acids. CDR1 SQVTM and CDR2 ANQGSEA come from the germline V gene. The sequence was obtained from a young man in good health. Some clones in this sample may be carry-over from other donors' samples. The sample comprised naive CD4+ T cells from PBMCs. Subset: CD45RA+ positively selected. V is TRBV29-1 and J is TRBJ2-1; D may match TRBD1 or TRBD2 (5 bases each). CDR3 sequence (DNA): TGCAGCGTTGAAGTTTGGGGGTCAGTTTCCTACAATGAGCAGTTCTTC. It encodes CSVEVWGSVSYNEQFF.